This TCR beta chain is from a study of cytomegalovirus exposure and HLA in healthy donors. Amplification used 60 Vbeta primers and 13 Jbeta primers. Sequencing used immunoSEQ multiplex PCR; TCRdb keeps in-frame clones, though not all of them. The table records 120,000 to 150,000 clones, 64% of them present only once. The CDR3 is 17 amino acids. V shed 0 bases and J 9 bases; nucleotides not matched to a gene: 14. Germline assignment: CDR1 SGHRS and CDR2 YFSETQ. Worth noting for this clone: What it binds is unknown.

Overall study results and limits: Trimming of TCR beta V- and J-genes showed a link, identified in a later analysis, to a missense DCLRE1C variant. In vitro experiments confirmed that a few CMV-associated chains were specific for CMV antigens. A later analysis linked 15,000 to 20,000 TCR beta sequences to HLA alleles at 0.05 false discovery rate.

Sequences were obtained from PBMCs. This TCR came from a woman in her thirties in good health and CMV-seropositive. The chain couples TRBV5-1 to TRBJ2-1; 8 positions match TRBD2. CDR3: CASSLAVASGPRGEQFF. For the CDR3, the DNA is TGCGCCAGCAGCTTGGCGGTGGCTAGCGGGCCTAGGGGTGAGCAGTTCTTC.